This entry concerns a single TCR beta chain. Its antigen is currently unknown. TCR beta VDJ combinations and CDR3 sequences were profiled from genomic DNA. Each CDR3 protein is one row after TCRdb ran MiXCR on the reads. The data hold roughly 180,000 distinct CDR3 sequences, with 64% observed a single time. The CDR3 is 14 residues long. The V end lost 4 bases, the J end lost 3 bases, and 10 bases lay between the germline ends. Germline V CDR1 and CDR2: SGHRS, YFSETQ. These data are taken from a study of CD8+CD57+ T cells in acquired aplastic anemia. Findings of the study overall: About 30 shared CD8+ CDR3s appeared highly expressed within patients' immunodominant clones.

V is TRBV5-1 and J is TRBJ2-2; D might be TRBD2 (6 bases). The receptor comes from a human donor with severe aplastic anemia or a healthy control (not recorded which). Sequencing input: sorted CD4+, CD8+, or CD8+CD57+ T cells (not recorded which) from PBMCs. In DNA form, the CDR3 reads TGCGCCAGCAGCCACAGACTAGACACCGGGGAGCTGTTTTTT. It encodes CASSHRLDTGELFF.